This T cell receptor beta chain derives from a study of shared clonotypes between healthy human individuals. Background on the study: Researchers assigned three CD4 naive, three CD4 memory, two CD8 naive and one CD8 memory plate to each donor.

General study results and limits: Non-shared clonotypes displayed generation probabilities falling below those of clonotypes present in all four donors.

TCRdb's copy holds only in-frame clones and misses some; the assay was immunoSEQ multiplex PCR. The repertoire holds roughly 720,000 clones, about 90% seen once, with 34% in the top ten. Worth noting for this clone: What it recognizes is unknown.

Per the germline V gene, CDR1 is SGHRS and CDR2 is YFSETQ. CDR3 length: 18 residues. V was clipped by 2 bases and J by 0 bases, with 18 bases between them. V is TRBV5-1 and J is TRBJ2-1; D is possibly TRBD2 (6 bases). The receptor was derived from a man younger than 35 in good health. Some clones in this sample may be carry-over from other donors' samples. What was sequenced was memory CD8+ T cells from PBMCs. Noted subset: CD45RO+ cells pooled with CCR7-negative TemRA cells. CDR3 nucleotides: TGCGCCAGCAGCTTAACGGTGAGGGGAGGAAACTCCTACAATGAGCAGTTCTTC. Translation gives CASSLTVRGGNSYNEQFF.